Presented here are 24 T cell receptor beta chains from one specimen sequenced in a study of blood T cells in healthy people across ages. Primed by a sample-barcoded 5' primer and a J-beta primer mix, a second PCR proceeded for about 6 to 11 cycles. A single record per CDR3 protein comes from TCRdb applying MiXCR to the 5' RACE reads. The data show approximately 350,000 distinct CDR3 sequences, about 52% seen once. Sequenced material: blood. These receptors were taken from a man aged 60 to 75 in good health.

The CDR3 DNA follows: TGCAGTGTTGCCGGGGTCCGCGCGGAGACCCAGTACTTC. Its protein product is CSVAGVRAETQYF. The chain employs TRBV20-1 and TRBJ2-5; tentative D call: TRBD2 (5 bases). CDR1 and CDR2 (germline): DFQATT, SNEGSKA (reference sequence). Trimming removed 7 bases at V and 5 bases at J, with 17 bases between. There are 13 residues in the CDR3.

There are many counts of this clonotype. The V and J genes are TRBV11-2 and TRBJ2-5; 9 bases line up with TRBD2. From germline, CDR1 is SGHAT and CDR2 FQNNGV. The CDR3 has 16 amino acids. The trim removed 7 bases at V and 2 bases at J, leaving 11 bases unmatched. The CDR3 DNA sequence: TGTGCCAGCAAGAGGCTAGCGGGGCCGGGGCAAGAGACCCAGTACTTC. Translation: CASKRLAGPGQETQYF. Supplemented by reference TRBV11-2 and TRBJ2-5, the full variable domain reads EAGVAQSPRYKIIEKRQSVAFWCNPISGHATLYWYQQILGQGPKLLIQFQNNGVVDDSQLPKDRFSAERLKGVDSTLKIQPAKLEDSAVYLCASKRLAGPGQETQYFGPGTRLLVL.

This clonotype was seen a few times. The chain employs TRBV30 and TRBJ2-7, with D perhaps assigned TRBD1 or TRBD2 (5 bases each). There are 13 residues in the CDR3. Germline CDR1 reads GTSNPN; CDR2 reads SVGIG (reference sequence). V was clipped by 0 bases and J by 5 bases, with 11 bases between them. This chain's CDR3 is CAWSVGDPHEQYF. The CDR3 bases are TGTGCCTGGAGTGTGGGGGATCCGCACGAGCAGTACTTC.

The rearrangement uses TRBV20-1 and TRBJ2-5; TRBD1 agrees at 7 bases. V dropped 5 bases and J dropped 1; count of bases not matched to a gene: 7. Looked up from germline, CDR1 is DFQATT and CDR2 is SNEGSKA (reference sequence). The CDR3 covers 14 residues. This chain's CDR3 is CSAPKGQRQETQYF. CDR3 coding DNA: TGCAGTGCTCCTAAGGGACAGCGCCAAGAGACCCAGTACTTC.

This clonotype was found a few times. The genes are TRBV29-1 and TRBJ2-1; the D gene is possibly TRBD1 (5 bases). CDR3 length equals 14 residues. Per germline, CDR1 SQVTM and CDR2 ANQGSEA. V dropped 6 bases and J dropped 5 bases, with 17 bases sitting between them. This CDR3 reads CSVGPGTVNNEQFF. DNA for the CDR3: TGCAGCGTGGGGCCCGGCACGGTCAACAATGAGCAGTTCTTC.

This clonotype occurred many times. V and J are TRBV27 and TRBJ2-7, with 9 nucleotides matching TRBD2. Germline V gene data show CDR1 as MNHEY and CDR2 as SMNVEV (reference sequence). This CDR3 spans 14 amino acids. The CDR3 sequence: CGGGGDPAPYEQYF. For the CDR3, the DNA is TGTGGGGGCGGGGGGGATCCTGCCCCCTACGAGCAGTACTTC.

The chain has TRBV24-1 and TRBJ2-5, with D unclear. V lost 4 bases and J lost 11, with 13 bases in between. Germline V gene lookup returns CDR1 KGHDR and CDR2 SFDVKD. CDR3 length equals 12 residues. The CDR3 spells CATSDFNGEQYF. For the CDR3, the DNA is TGTGCCACCAGTGACTTCAACGGTGAGCAGTACTTC.

This clonotype was seen a handful of times. This sequence joins TRBV4-2 and TRBJ1-4; no clear D. The germline CDR1 and CDR2 sequences are LGHNA and YNFKEQ. Between the trimmed V and J ends, which lost 2 bases and 0 bases, there was a span of 10 bases. This CDR3 has 16 amino acids. The CDR3 is CASSQSTLATNEKLFF. The CDR3 DNA sequence: TGTGCCAGCAGCCAAAGCACGCTTGCAACTAATGAAAAACTGTTTTTT.

This clonotype was counted only a few times. The rearrangement uses TRBV6-5 and TRBJ2-2; a weak D match, TRBD2 (5 bases). CDR1 is MNHEY, CDR2 SVGAGI, per germline. V gave up 5 bases and J gave up 4 bases, with 17 bases separating them. The CDR3 extends over 16 amino acids. This CDR3 is CASSSLLYGVTGELFF. CDR3 DNA sequence: TGTGCCAGCAGTAGCCTTCTATACGGGGTCACCGGGGAGCTGTTTTTT.

This clonotype was counted at least ten times. V is TRBV9 and J is TRBJ2-3; D tentatively reads TRBD1 or TRBD2 (6 bases each). With 4 bases removed from V and 2 bases from J, the gap between germline ends came to 17 bases. The CDR3 consists of 16 residues. Per germline, CDR1 SGDLS and CDR2 YYNGEE. The CDR3 protein is CASSLGASAYTDTQYF. The CDR3 DNA is TGTGCCAGCAGCTTGGGGGCTAGCGCCTACACAGATACGCAGTATTTT.

The rearrangement joins TRBV30 to TRBJ1-1; 7 nucleotides agree with TRBD1. The V gene's germline CDR1 is GTSNPN and CDR2 SVGIG (reference sequence). The ends lost 4 bases at V and 0 bases at J; junction bases unmatched: 5. CDR3 length: 14 residues. The CDR3 DNA follows: TGTGCCTGGACAGGGGGGGGCATGAACACTGAAGCTTTCTTT. Its protein is CAWTGGGMNTEAFF.

By its share, this clonotype is medium-sized. This chain connects TRBV12-3 or TRBV12-4 to TRBJ2-5; no clear D. The CDR3 runs to 14 residues. V dropped 3 bases and J dropped 1 base, with 9 bases sitting between them. The CDR3 nucleotides are TGTGCCAGCAGTTTTCCCGGCACCCAAGAGACCCAGTACTTC. This sequence encodes CASSFPGTQETQYF.

V is TRBV6-4 and J is TRBJ1-1; D gene unclear. Trimming left V 5 bases short and J 3 bases short, with 16 bases between. CDR1 MRHNA and CDR2 SNTAGT come from the germline V gene. The CDR3 length is 15 residues. The CDR3 loop is CASSRRPDGDTEAFF. The DNA for the CDR3 is TGTGCCAGCAGTCGACGCCCTGACGGGGACACTGAAGCTTTCTTT.

This clonotype was found many times. The chain combines TRBV6-2 or TRBV6-3 with TRBJ2-5; 11 nucleotides line up with TRBD2. CDR1 is MNHEY and CDR2 is SVGEGT in the germline V gene. The CDR3 is 18 residues long. Trimming at V came to 7 bases and at J to 4 bases, leaving 17 bases not matched to a gene. The CDR3 loop reads CASTPEGPLAGAGETQYF. The CDR3 coding sequence is TGTGCCAGCACCCCGGAGGGGCCACTAGCGGGAGCAGGAGAGACCCAGTACTTC.

This clonotype was picked up a small number of times. This chain uses TRBV9 with TRBJ2-3, with D uncertain. CDR1 and CDR2 (germline): SGDLS, YYNGEE. Trimming shortened V by 0 bases and J by 7 bases, and 9 bases separated the two germline ends. The CDR3 is 13 residues long. Here the CDR3 DNA reads TGTGCCAGCAGCGTAGCTCTCGGACATACGCAGTATTTT. Its translation is CASSVALGHTQYF.

For this clonotype: This could be a read error, since a much larger clone is one nucleotide away. The chain employs TRBV6-2 or TRBV6-3 and TRBJ1-2; D is undetermined. Trimming cost V 0 bases and J 8 bases, with 10 bases left between them. Germline V lookup: CDR1 MNHEY, CDR2 SVGEGT. The CDR3 spans 13 residues. The CDR3 sequence: CASSYSGRKGYTF. The CDR3 DNA follows: TGTGCCAGCAGTTACTCCGGACGGAAAGGCTACACCTTC.

V is TRBV27 and J is TRBJ1-4, with 9 bases lining up with TRBD1. The CDR3 extends over 17 amino acids. V gave up 2 bases and J gave up 4 bases; unmatched junction bases: 8. Germline CDR1 is MNHEY and CDR2 is SMNVEV (reference sequence). The CDR3 protein is CASSLRGTGYGNEKLFF. DNA of the CDR3: TGTGCCAGCAGTTTACGCGGGACAGGGTACGGTAATGAAAAACTGTTTTTT.

J is TRBJ2-7 and V is TRBV29-1, with 7 bases that match TRBD2. The tail of the sequence fits TRBJ2-5 better, so the J call may be wrong. This CDR3 has 13 amino acids. The germline V gene has CDR1 SQVTM and CDR2 ANQGSEA. CDR3 nucleotides: TGCAGCGTTGAAGGGACTAGTGGGGAGACCCAGTACTTC. Protein product: CSVEGTSGETQYF.

J is TRBJ1-5 and V is TRBV10-2; D is unresolved. The CDR3 is 12 residues long. CDR1 and CDR2 (germline): WSHSY, SAAADI. Trimming pared 4 bases from V and 7 bases from J, leaving 8 bases between. The CDR3 coding sequence is TGCGCCAGCAGTGTCCAGGCCCAGCCCCAGCATTTT. This codes for CASSVQAQPQHF.

This CDR3 is CASSLSRVVEGYTF. CDR3 DNA sequence: TGTGCCAGCAGTCTATCCAGGGTGGTAGAGGGCTACACCTTC. The rearrangement joins TRBV7-9 to TRBJ1-2; TRBD1 is a possible D gene (5 bases). Trimming took off 6 bases at V and 8 bases at J, with 19 bases between the two ends. This CDR3 has 14 residues. In germline, CDR1 is SEHNR, CDR2 FQNEAQ (reference sequence).

A few counts support this clonotype. The V gene is TRBV4-3, the J gene TRBJ2-3, with a weak D call TRBD2 (5 bases). The ends were cut back, 0 bases at V and 6 bases at J, with 19 bases in the middle. CDR1 is LGHNA, CDR2 YSLEER, per germline. CDR3 length: 17 amino acids. CDR3 amino acids: CASSQEGRARAGDTQYF. The CDR3 DNA reads as TGCGCCAGCAGCCAAGAAGGGCGGGCCCGGGCCGGGGATACGCAGTATTTT.

A single count supports this clonotype. This sequence joins TRBV12-3 or TRBV12-4 and TRBJ1-2, with D possibly TRBD1 on 6 matching bases. Trimming removed 6 bases from V and 6 bases from J, with 14 bases in between. The CDR3 length is 13 residues. Here the CDR3 DNA reads TGTGCCAGCAGCCTGGGGGCAGGCAATGGCTACACCTTC. It specifies CASSLGAGNGYTF.

With respect to this clonotype: At one boundary the junction diverges from the germline segment, which might be a read error. Here the CDR3 DNA reads TGCGCCAGCAGTATGCTGGGTGGTGGCAATCAGCCCCAGCATTTT. The encoded protein is CASSMLGGGNQPQHF. The rearrangement uses TRBV19 and TRBJ1-5, with D hard to call. Germline values: CDR1 LNHDA, CDR2 SQIVND (reference sequence). CDR3 length: 15 residues.

The J gene is TRBJ2-7, the V gene TRBV27; D is possibly TRBD1 (5 bases). Germline loops: CDR1 MNHEY, CDR2 SMNVEV (reference sequence). Trimming removed 8 bases at V and 3 bases at J, with 11 bases between. This CDR3 comprises 12 residues. The CDR3 loop is CASADRYYEQYF. CDR3 in DNA: TGTGCCAGCGCAGACAGATACTACGAGCAGTACTTC.